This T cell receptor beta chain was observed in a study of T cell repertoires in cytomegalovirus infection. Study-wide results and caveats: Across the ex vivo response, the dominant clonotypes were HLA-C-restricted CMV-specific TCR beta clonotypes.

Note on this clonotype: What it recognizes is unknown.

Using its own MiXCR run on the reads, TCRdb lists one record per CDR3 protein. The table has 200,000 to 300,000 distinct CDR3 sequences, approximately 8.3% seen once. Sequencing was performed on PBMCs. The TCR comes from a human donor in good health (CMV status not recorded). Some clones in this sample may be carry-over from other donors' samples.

CDR3 protein: CSARVPGKASTGELFF. For the CDR3, the DNA is TGCAGTGCTAGAGTCCCGGGAAAGGCCTCCACCGGGGAGCTGTTTTTT. This chain links TRBV20-1 with TRBJ2-2; D possibly corresponds to TRBD2 (5 bases). Germline CDR1 and CDR2: DFQATT and SNEGSKA (reference sequence). Trimming left V 1 base short and J 4 bases short, with 16 bases between. The length of the CDR3 is 16 residues.